This T cell receptor (beta chain) was identified during a study of beta chain features in type 1 diabetes. Study-wide points: Patients with type 1 diabetes showed fewer VDJ junction insertions and more deletions.

This clone was detected many times. Its target is unknown. Reverse transcribing all isolated RNA meant expressed TCRB transcripts were sequenced. Here immunoSEQ multiplex PCR was the method, and the copy in TCRdb shows in-frame clones only, minus some. The data show over 150,000 clones, under 9.5% seen once. Heparinised blood was drawn once per donor, averaging around 120 mL. This CDR3 spans 16 amino acids. Per the germline V gene, CDR1 is SGDLS and CDR2 is YYNGEE. The germline V and J ends were trimmed by 5 bases and 2 bases, with 14 bases remaining between them. The specimen was central memory CD4+ T cells from blood. The origin of this receptor is a man aged 18 to 35 in good health. The chain carries TRBV9 and TRBJ2-6; D is possibly TRBD1 (6 bases). The CDR3 here is CASRAPGAAGANVLTF. Here the CDR3 DNA reads TGTGCCAGCAGAGCCCCAGGGGCGGCTGGGGCCAACGTCCTGACTTTC.